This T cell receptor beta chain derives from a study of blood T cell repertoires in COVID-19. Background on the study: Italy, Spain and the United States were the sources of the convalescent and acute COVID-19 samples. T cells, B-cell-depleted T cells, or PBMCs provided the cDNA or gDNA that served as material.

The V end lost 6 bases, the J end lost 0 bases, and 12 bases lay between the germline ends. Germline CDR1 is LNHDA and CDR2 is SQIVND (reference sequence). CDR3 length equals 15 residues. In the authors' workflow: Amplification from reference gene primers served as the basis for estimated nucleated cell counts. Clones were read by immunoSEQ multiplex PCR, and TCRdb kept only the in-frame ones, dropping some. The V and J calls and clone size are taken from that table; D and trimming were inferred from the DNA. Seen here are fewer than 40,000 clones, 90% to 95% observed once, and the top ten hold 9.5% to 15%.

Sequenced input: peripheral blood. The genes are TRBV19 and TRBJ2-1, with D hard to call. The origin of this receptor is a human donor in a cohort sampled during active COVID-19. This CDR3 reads CASSQDPSSYNEQFF. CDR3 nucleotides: TGTGCCAGTAGCCAGGATCCGAGCTCCTACAATGAGCAGTTCTTC.